The present TCR beta chain was sequenced within a study of T cell responses to AZD1222 COVID-19 vaccine. Study-wide results and limits: The repertoires were collected only after the peak T cell response. Compared with day 0, the breadth and depth of the Spike-specific TCR repertoire rose significantly after two doses of AZD1222.

Worth noting for this clone: Its matching antigen is unknown.

V lost 4 bases to trimming and J lost 4 bases; unmatched junction nucleotides: 3. CDR1 is SGHNT and CDR2 is YYREEE in the germline V gene (reference sequence). This CDR3 comprises 16 residues. The repertoire was sequenced with immunoSEQ multiplex PCR; TCRdb's copy has only in-frame clones and lacks some. The sample lists 120,000 to 150,000 clones; about 87% were seen once. This chain connects TRBV5-4 to TRBJ2-2; TRBD2 agrees at 14 bases. The clonotype originates from an adult in good health. Specimen: peripheral blood, collected on day 0 of AZD1222 vaccination. For the CDR3, the DNA is TGTGCCAGCAGCCTGGGACTAGCGGGAGCCACCGGGGAGCTGTTTTTT. This codes for CASSLGLAGATGELFF.